Listed here is a single TCR beta chain. Antigen specificity is unknown. This sample stems from a study of regulatory T cells in long-lasting Graves disease. Overall study findings and caveats: Accuracy could have been hurt by small sample size.

HTBI primers from iRepertoire and Arm-PCR of CDR3 regions yielded the TCR beta libraries. MiXCR, applied by TCRdb to the multiplex PCR reads, yields one record per CDR3 protein. The table lists under 250,000 distinct CDR3 sequences, about 19% of them singletons, with 11% to 15% in the top ten. Time point in this sample: newly diagnosed GD, antithyroid drugs for less than 3 months. The TCR library was made from RNA extracted from PBMCs. Peripheral blood, roughly 8.1 milliliters of it, was drawn into EDTA tubes. Material: peripheral blood mononuclear cells (PBMCs), obtained at new diagnosis, from a patient treated with antithyroid drugs. This sequence originates from a female donor with Graves disease.

The CDR3 nucleotides are TGTGCCAGCAGCCCTGGGACTAGCGGGAGCCACGAGCAGTACTTC. Translated, it gives CASSPGTSGSHEQYF. V and J are TRBV7-2 and TRBJ2-7; 14 positions agree with TRBD2. Germline CDR1 and CDR2: SGHTA and FQGNSA. This CDR3 region has 15 residues. V shed 5 bases, J shed 5 bases, and the junction held 5 bases outside the gene matches.